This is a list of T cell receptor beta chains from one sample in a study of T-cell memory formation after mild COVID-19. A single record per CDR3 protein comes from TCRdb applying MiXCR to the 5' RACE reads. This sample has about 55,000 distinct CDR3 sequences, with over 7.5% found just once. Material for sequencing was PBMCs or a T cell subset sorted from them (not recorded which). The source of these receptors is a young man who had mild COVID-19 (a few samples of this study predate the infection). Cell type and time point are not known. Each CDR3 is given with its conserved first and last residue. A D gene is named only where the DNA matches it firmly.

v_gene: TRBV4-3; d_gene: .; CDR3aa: CASSQEQGTEAFF
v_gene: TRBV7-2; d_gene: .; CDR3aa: CASSSDYNQPQHF
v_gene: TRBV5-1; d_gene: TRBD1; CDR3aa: CASSRTGGVGANVLTF
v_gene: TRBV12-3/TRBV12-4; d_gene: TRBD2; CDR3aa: CASSLAGRGPSTDTQYF
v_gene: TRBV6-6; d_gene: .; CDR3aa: CASSYSRPNLPQHF
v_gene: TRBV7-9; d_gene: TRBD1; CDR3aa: CASRKQGALYEQYF
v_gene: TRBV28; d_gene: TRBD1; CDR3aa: CASSPPRQGSSYNEQFF
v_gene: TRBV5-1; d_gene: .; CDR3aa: CASSLGNTRGEQYF
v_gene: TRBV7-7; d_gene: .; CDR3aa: CASSQLTGELFF
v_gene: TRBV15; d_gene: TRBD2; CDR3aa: CATSRSGGAMETQYF
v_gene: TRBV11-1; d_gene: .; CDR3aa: CASSPKEGRETQYF
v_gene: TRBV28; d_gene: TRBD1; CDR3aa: CASSWTGTNTEAFF
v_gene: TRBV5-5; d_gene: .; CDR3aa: CASSFWVGVGTDTQYF
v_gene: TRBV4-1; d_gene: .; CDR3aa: CASSQEGRGTQYF
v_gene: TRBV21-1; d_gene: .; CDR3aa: CASSLDGGGKNEKLFF
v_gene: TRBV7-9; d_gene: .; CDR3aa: CASSPLGADQPQHF
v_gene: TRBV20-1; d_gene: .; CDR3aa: CSANRETQYF
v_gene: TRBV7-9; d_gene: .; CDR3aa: CASSPKDPTYNEQFF
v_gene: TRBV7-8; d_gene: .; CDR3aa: CASSFALSTEAFF
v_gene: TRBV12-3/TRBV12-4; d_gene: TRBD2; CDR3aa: CASTLAGGSYEQYF
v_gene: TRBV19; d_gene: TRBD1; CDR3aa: CASSIASTLGQPYNEQFF
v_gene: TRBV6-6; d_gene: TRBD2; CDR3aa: CASSTGTSKTQYF